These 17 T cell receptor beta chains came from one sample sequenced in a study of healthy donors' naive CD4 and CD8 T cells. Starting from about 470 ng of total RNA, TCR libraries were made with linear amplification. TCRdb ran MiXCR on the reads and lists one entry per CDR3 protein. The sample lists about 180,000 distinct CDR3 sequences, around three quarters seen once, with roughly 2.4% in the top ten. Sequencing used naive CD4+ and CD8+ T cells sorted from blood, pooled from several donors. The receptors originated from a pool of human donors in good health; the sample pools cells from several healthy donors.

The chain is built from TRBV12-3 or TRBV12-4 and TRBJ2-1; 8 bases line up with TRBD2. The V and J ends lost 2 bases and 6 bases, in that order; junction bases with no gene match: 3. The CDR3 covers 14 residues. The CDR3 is CASSLNLAGNEQFF. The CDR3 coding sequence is TGTGCCAGCAGTTTAAATCTAGCGGGCAATGAGCAGTTCTTC.

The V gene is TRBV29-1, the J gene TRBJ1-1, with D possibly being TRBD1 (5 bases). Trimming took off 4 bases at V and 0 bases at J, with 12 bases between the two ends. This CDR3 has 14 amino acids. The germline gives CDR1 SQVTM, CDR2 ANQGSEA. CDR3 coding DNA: TGCAGCGTTGGACAGTCTCCCTTGAACACTGAAGCTTTCTTT. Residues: CSVGQSPLNTEAFF.

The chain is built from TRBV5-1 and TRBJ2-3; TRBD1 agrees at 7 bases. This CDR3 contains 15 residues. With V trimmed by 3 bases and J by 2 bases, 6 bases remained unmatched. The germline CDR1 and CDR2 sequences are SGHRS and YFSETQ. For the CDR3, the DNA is TGCGCCAGCAGCTGGGGAGACAGGGACACAGATACGCAGTATTTT. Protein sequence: CASSWGDRDTDTQYF.

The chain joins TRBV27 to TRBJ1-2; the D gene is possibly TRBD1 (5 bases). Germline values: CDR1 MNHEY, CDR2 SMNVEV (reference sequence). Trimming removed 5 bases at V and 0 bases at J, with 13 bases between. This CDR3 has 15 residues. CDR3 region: CASSPDSFTNYGYTF. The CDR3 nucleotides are TGTGCCAGCAGTCCTGACAGCTTTACTAACTATGGCTACACCTTC.

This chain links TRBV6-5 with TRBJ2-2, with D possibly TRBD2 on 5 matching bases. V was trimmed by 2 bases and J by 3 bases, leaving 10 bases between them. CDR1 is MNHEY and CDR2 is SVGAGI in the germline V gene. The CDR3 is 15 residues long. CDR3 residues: CASSYTGKDTGELFF. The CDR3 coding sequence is TGTGCCAGCAGTTACACGGGAAAGGACACCGGGGAGCTGTTTTTT.

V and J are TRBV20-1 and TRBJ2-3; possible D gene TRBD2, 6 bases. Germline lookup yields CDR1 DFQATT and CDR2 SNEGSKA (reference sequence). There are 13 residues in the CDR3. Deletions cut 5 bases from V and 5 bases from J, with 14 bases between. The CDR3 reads CSAPGPGVDTQYF. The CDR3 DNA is TGCAGTGCTCCGGGCCCGGGGGTAGATACGCAGTATTTT.

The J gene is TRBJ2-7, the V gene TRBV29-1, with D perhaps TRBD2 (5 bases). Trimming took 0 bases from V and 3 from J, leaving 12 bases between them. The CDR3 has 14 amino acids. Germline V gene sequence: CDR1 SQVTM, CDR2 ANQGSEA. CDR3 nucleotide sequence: TGCAGCGTTGAAGATCTAGGGAGTGGCTACGAGCAGTACTTC. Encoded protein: CSVEDLGSGYEQYF.

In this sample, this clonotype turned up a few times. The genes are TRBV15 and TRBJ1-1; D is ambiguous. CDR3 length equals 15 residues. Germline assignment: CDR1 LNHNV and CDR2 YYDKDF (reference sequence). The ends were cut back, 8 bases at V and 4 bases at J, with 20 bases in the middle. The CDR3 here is CATSIGLVPGTEAFF. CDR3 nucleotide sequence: TGTGCCACCTCTATTGGGCTGGTTCCGGGCACTGAAGCTTTCTTT.

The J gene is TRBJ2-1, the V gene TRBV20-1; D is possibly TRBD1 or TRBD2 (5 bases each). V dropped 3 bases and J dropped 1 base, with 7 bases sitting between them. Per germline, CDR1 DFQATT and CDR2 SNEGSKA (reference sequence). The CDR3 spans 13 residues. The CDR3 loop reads CSASGASYNEQFF. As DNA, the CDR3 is TGCAGTGCTAGCGGGGCATCCTACAATGAGCAGTTCTTC.

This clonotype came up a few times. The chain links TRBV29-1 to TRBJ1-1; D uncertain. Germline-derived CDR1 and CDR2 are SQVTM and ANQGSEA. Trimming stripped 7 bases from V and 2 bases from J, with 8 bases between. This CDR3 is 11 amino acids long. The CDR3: CSGGSNTEAFF. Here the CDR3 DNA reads TGCAGCGGCGGTAGTAACACTGAAGCTTTCTTT. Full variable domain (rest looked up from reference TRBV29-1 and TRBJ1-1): SAVISQKPSRDICQRGTSLTIQCQVDSQVTMMFWYRQQPGQSLTLIATANQGSEATYESGFVIDKFPISRPNLTFSTLTVSNMSPEDSSIYLCSGGSNTEAFFGQGTRLTVV.

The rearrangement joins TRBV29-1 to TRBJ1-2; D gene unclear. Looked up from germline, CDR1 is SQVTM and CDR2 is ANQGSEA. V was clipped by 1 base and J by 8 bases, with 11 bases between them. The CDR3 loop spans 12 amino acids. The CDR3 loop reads CSVEVLPKGYTF. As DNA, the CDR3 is TGCAGCGTTGAAGTCCTGCCCAAGGGCTACACCTTC.

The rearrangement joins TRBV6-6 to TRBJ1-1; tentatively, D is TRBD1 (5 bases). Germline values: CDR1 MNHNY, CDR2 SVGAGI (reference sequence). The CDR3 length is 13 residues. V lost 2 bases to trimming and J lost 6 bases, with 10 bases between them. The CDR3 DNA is TGTGCCAGCAGTTACGAGGGGCGGCCTGAAGCTTTCTTT. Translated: CASSYEGRPEAFF.

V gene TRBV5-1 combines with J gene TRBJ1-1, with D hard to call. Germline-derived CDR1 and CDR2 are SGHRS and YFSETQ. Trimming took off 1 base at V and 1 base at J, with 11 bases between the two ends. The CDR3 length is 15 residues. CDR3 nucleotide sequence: TGCGCCAGCAGCTTGACCCCCGGCCAGAACACTGAAGCTTTCTTT. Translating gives CASSLTPGQNTEAFF.

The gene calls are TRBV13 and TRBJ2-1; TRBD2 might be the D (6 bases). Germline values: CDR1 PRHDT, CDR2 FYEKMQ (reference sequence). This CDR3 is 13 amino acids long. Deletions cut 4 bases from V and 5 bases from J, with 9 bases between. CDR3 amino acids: CASSSGVDNEQFF. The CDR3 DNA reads TGTGCCAGCAGCTCGGGAGTGGACAATGAGCAGTTCTTC.

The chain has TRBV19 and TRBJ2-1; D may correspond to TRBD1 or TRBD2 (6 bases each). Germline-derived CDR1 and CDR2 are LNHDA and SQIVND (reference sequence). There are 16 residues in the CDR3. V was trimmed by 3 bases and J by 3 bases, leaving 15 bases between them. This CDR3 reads CASSIGGGRGYNEQFF. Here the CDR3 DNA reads TGTGCCAGTAGTATCGGGGGCGGCCGGGGCTACAATGAGCAGTTCTTC.

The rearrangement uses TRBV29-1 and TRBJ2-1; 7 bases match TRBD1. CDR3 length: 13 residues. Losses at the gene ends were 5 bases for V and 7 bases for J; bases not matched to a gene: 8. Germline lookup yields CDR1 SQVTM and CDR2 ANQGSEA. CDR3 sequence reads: CSVHIQGKNEQFF. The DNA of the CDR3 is TGCAGCGTTCACATACAGGGGAAGAATGAGCAGTTCTTC.

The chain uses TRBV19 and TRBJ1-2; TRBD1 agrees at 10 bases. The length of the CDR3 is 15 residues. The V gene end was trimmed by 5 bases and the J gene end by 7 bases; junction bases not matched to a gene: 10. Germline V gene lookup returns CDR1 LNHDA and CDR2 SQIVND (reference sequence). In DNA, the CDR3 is TGTGCCAGTAGTGCGGCCGGGACAGGGGACCTTGGCTACACCTTC. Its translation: CASSAAGTGDLGYTF.